This T cell receptor (beta chain) derives from a study of cytomegalovirus exposure and HLA in healthy donors. Whole-study results and caveats: Productive status was seen about 90% or about 30% of the time for most TCR beta V segments in an earlier analysis. Published work reported that the classifier diagnosed cytomegalovirus status with high specificity and sensitivity. The study flagged approximately 180 TCR beta chains as cytomegalovirus-associated. Indistinguishable V segments, including TRBV6-2 and TRBV6-3, were excluded.

The CDR3 runs 15 residues. Per the germline V gene, CDR1 is SGHNT and CDR2 is YYREEE (reference sequence). The V gene end was trimmed by 4 bases and the J gene end by 4 bases; junction bases not matched to a gene: 4. Amplification used 60 Vbeta primers and 13 Jbeta primers. The repertoire was sequenced with immunoSEQ multiplex PCR; TCRdb's copy has only in-frame clones and lacks some. The sample holds 40,000 to 55,000 clones, about three quarters seen once. This clone has a handful of counts. Antigen specificity is unknown. The sequenced material came from PBMCs. The chain recombines TRBV5-4 with TRBJ1-4; 10 nucleotides line up with TRBD1. This TCR came from a man aged 25 to 40 in good health and CMV-seropositive. Here the CDR3 reads CASSLGQGVNEKLFF. CDR3 coding DNA: TGTGCCAGCAGCCTTGGACAGGGGGTTAATGAAAAACTGTTTTTT.